The clone carrying this T cell receptor beta chain was observed many times. No antigen is known for it. Sequencing libraries for TCR beta were prepared with iRepertoire HTBI primers and Arm-PCR of CDR3 regions. Each CDR3 protein gets one entry after TCRdb re-called the multiplex PCR reads with MiXCR. The table has 350,000 to 550,000 distinct CDR3 sequences, about 16% seen once; the top ten hold roughly 17%. Time point reported: newly diagnosed GD, antithyroid drugs for less than 3 months. After RNA was extracted from PBMCs, the TCR library was made from it. This sample is drawn from a study of regulatory T cells in long-lasting Graves disease. Study-level results: Under persistent disease, TRBV28, TRBJ1-2 and TRBJ2-5 were used preferentially.

The germline V gene has CDR1 SEHNR and CDR2 FQNEAQ (reference sequence). The CDR3 spans 13 residues. The V and J ends lost 3 bases and 2 bases respectively, with 8 bases between them. The sample was also linked to a second study, of T cells in Graves' hyperthyroidism and ophthalmopathy.

The rearrangement joins TRBV7-9 to TRBJ2-7; D is uncertain. This clonotype was obtained from a woman between 25 and 40 years old with Graves disease. Sequencing used peripheral blood mononuclear cells (PBMCs), obtained at new diagnosis, from a patient treated with antithyroid drugs. The CDR3 DNA is TGTGCCAGCAGCTTTGGGATAGCCTACGAGCAGTACTTC. It yields the protein CASSFGIAYEQYF.